A single sample gave rise to the 5 T cell receptor beta chains below, sequenced in a study of blood T cell repertoires in COVID-19. Assay: immunoSEQ multiplex PCR; the TCRdb copy retains only in-frame clones and omits some. The sample comprises 45,000 to 50,000 clones, roughly 88% of which are singletons, and roughly a third rests with the top ten. The sample taken for sequencing was peripheral blood. These receptors were taken from a woman of 80 years or more with COVID-19, enrolled during active disease.

This chain uses TRBV19 with TRBJ1-5, with 7 bases identical to TRBD1. Per the germline V gene, CDR1 is LNHDA and CDR2 is SQIVND (reference sequence). The ends lost 2 bases at V and 0 bases at J; junction bases unmatched: 10. The CDR3 consists of 18 residues. In DNA, the CDR3 is TGTGCCAGTAGTATAATAGGGGCAGGGGGTGATAGCAATCAGCCCCAGCATTTT. Amino acids: CASSIIGAGGDSNQPQHF.

The gene calls are TRBV18 and TRBJ1-1, with a possible D match to TRBD1 (5 bases). Germline V gene sequence: CDR1 KGHSH, CDR2 LQKENI. Trimming stripped 3 bases from V and 7 bases from J, with 9 bases between. The CDR3 covers 12 residues. The CDR3 spells CASSPQQDEAFF. For the CDR3, the DNA is TGTGCCAGCTCACCTCAACAGGATGAAGCTTTCTTT.

The V gene is TRBV3-1 (or the pseudogene TRBV3-2), the J gene TRBJ2-3; D unclear. The CDR3 extends over 15 amino acids. CDR1 is LGHDT, CDR2 YNNKEL, per germline (reference sequence). The V gene lost 1 base and the J gene lost 2 bases, with 10 bases spanning the gap. CDR3 in amino acids: CASSQGASNTDTQYF. CDR3 nucleotides: TGTGCCAGCAGCCAAGGGGCGTCCAACACAGATACGCAGTATTTT.

The rearrangement joins TRBV18 to TRBJ1-6, with a weak D call TRBD1 (6 bases). CDR3 size: 18 residues. V was shortened by 1 base and J by 2 bases, with 15 bases between the two germline ends. CDR1 and CDR2 (germline): KGHSH, LQKENI. The CDR3 DNA sequence: TGTGCCAGCTCACCACAGCGGCCAGGGGTGGCCTATAATTCACCCCTCCACTTT. This encodes CASSPQRPGVAYNSPLHF.

The rearrangement uses TRBV7-2 and TRBJ1-5, with D possibly being TRBD1 (5 bases). With 3 bases removed from V and 6 bases from J, the gap between germline ends came to 15 bases. CDR3 size: 15 residues. The germline gives CDR1 SGHTA, CDR2 FQGNSA. Here the CDR3 DNA reads TGTGCCAGCAGCTTGGGAGGGGCGAGGAGTCAGCCCCAGCATTTT. Its translation: CASSLGGARSQPQHF. The full variable domain, its missing parts supplied by reference TRBV7-2 and TRBJ1-5, is GAGVSQSPSNKVTEKGKDVELRCDPISGHTALYWYRQSLGQGLEFLIYFQGNSAPDKSGLPSDRFSAERTGGSVSTLTIQRTQQEDSAVYLCASSLGGARSQPQHFGDGTRLSIL.